This entry features one T cell receptor (beta chain) sequence. Its antigen is still unknown. The V and J ends lost 6 bases and 4 bases, in that order; junction bases with no gene match: 6. The CDR3 length is 14 residues. The germline V gene encodes CDR1 MDHEN and CDR2 SYDVKM. TCRdb keeps only in-frame clones here, not all; method: immunoSEQ multiplex PCR. This table has about 130,000 clones, roughly nine tenths appearing once. This sample is drawn from a study of T cells in localized non-small cell lung cancer. Study outcomes and limitations: A single tumor region was sequenced, leaving heterogeneity possible. Among the top 100 tumor clones, a median around 60 appeared in adjacent lung.

Sequencing used peripheral blood, obtained before any cancer treatment. This TCR derives from a female donor aged 60 or older with stage I lung adenocarcinoma. The chain carries TRBV28 and TRBJ1-2; TRBD1 matches 9 bases. CDR3 sequence reads: CASRNTDRGYGYTF. The DNA for the CDR3 is TGTGCCAGCAGAAACACGGACAGGGGCTATGGCTACACCTTC.